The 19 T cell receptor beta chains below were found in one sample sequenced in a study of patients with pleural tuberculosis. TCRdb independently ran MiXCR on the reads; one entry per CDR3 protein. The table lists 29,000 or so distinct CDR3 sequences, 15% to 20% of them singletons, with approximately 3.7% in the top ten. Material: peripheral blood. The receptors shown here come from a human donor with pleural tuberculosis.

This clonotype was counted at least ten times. The DNA of the CDR3 is TGTGCCAGCAGCACGCAAACGAACACTGAAGCTTTCTTT. Amino acids: CASSTQTNTEAFF. The chain employs TRBV7-3 and TRBJ1-1; D gene unclear. V was pared by 5 bases and J by 1 base, with 8 bases between. Germline V gene lookup returns CDR1 SGHTA and CDR2 FQGTGA. The CDR3 sequence is 13 residues long. The variable domain in full, with the rest retrieved from reference TRBV7-3 and TRBJ1-1, is GAGVSQTPSNKVTEKGKYVELRCDPISGHTALYWYRQSLGQGPEFLIYFQGTGAADDSGLPNDRFFAVRPEGSVSTLKIQRTERGDSAVYLCASSTQTNTEAFFGQGTRLTVV.

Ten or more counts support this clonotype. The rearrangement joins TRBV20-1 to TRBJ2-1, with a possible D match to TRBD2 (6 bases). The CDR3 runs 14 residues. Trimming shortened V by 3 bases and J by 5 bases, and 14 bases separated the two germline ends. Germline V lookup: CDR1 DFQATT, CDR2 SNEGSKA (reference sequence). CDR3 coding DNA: TGCAGTGCTAGCGGAGGGGACTTAAACAATGAGCAGTTCTTC. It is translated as CSASGGDLNNEQFF.

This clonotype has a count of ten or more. CDR3 residues: CASSLFGYTGELFF. In DNA, the CDR3 is TGTGCCAGCAGTTTATTCGGGTACACCGGGGAGCTGTTTTTT. The rearrangement uses TRBV28 and TRBJ2-2; D is undetermined. Germline assignment: CDR1 MDHEN and CDR2 SYDVKM. V was shortened by 1 base and J by 3 bases, with 6 bases between the two germline ends. CDR3 length equals 14 residues.

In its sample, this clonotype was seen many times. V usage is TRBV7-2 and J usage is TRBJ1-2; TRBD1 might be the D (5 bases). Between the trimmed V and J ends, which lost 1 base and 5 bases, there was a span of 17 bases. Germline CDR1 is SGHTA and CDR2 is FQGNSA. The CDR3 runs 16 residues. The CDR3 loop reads CASSLGGTRYRYGYTF. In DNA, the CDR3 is TGTGCCAGCAGCTTAGGGGGGACCCGATACAGATATGGCTACACCTTC.

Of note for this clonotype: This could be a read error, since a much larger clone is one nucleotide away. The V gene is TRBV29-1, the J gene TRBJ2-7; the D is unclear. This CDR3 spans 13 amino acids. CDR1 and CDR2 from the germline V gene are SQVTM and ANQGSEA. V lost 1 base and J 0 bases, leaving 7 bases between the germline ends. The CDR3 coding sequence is TGCAGCGTTGAAGGGACGGCCTCCTACGAGCAGTACTTC. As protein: CSVEGTASYEQYF.

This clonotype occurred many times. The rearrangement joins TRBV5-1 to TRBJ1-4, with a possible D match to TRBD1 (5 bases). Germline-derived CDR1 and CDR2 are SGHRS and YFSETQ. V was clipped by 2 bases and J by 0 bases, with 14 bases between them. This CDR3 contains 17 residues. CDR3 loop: CASSFPQGGTTNEKLFF. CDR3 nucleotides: TGCGCCAGCAGCTTCCCGCAGGGTGGCACAACTAATGAAAAACTGTTTTTT.

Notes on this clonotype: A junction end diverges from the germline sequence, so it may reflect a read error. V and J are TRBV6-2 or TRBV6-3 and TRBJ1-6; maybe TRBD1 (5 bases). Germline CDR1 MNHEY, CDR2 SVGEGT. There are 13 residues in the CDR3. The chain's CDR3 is CARRATDNSPLHF. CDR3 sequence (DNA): TGTGCCCGCAGGGCGACTGATAATTCACCCCTCCACTTT.

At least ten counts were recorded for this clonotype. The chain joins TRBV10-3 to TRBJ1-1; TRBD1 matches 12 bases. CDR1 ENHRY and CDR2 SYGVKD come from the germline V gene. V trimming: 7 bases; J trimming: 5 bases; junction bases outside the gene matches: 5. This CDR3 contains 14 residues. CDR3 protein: CAIIPGQGATEAFF. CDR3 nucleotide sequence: TGTGCCATCATTCCGGGACAGGGGGCGACTGAAGCTTTCTTT.

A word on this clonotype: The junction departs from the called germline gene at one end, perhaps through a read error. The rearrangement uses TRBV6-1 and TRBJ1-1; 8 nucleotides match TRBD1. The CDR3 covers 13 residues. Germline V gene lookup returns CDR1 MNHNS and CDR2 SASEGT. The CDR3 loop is CASSPAGGTEASF. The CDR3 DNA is TGTGCCAGCAGTCCGGCAGGGGGCACTGAGGCTTCCTTT.

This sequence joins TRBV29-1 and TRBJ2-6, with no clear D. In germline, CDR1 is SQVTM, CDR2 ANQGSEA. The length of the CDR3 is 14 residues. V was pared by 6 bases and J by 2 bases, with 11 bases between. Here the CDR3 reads CSVRDPTGANVLTF. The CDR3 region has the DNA TGCAGCGTACGAGATCCCACTGGGGCCAACGTCCTGACTTTC.

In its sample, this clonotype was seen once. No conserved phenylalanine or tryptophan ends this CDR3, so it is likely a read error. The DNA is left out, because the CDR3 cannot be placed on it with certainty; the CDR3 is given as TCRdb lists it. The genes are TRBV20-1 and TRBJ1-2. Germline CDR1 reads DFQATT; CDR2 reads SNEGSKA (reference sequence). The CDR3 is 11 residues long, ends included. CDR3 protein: CGARDRRCDTL.

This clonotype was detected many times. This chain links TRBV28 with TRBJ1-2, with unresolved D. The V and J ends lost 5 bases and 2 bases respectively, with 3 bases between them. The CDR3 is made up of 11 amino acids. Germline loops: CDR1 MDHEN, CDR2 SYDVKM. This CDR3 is CASSPNYGYTF. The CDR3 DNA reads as TGTGCCAGCAGTCCGAACTATGGCTACACCTTC.

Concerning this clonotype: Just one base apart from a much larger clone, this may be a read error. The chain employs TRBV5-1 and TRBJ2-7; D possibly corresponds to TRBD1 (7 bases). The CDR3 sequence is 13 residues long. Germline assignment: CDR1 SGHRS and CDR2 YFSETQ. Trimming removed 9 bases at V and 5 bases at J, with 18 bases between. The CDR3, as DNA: TGCGCCATCGGAAGGCGGGACAGTAACGAGCAGTACTTC. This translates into CAIGRRDSNEQYF.

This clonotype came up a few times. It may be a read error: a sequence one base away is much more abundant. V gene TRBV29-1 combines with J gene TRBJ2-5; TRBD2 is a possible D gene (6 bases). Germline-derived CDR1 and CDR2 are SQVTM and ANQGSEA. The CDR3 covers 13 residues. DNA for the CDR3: TGCAGCGTTGCTGTTGACGGGAGAGAGGCCCAGTACTTC. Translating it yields CSVAVDGREAQYF.

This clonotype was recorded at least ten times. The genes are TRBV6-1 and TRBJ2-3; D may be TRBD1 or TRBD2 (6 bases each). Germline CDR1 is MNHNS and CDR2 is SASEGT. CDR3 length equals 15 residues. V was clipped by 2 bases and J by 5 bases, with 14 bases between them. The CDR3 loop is CASSERQGGKDTQYF. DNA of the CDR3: TGTGCCAGCAGTGAAAGGCAAGGGGGGAAAGATACGCAGTATTTT.

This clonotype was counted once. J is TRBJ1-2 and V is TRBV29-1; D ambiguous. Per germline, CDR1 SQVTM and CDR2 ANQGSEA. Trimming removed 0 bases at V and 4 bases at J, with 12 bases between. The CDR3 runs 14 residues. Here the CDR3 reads CSVEDRRVTYGYTF. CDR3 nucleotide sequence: TGCAGCGTTGAAGATAGGAGGGTAACCTATGGCTACACCTTC.

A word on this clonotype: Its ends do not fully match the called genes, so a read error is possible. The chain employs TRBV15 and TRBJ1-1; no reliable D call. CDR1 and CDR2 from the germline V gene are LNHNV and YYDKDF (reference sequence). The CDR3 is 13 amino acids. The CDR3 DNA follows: TGTTCCACCAGCAGAGTTTTCAACACTAAAGCTTTCTTT. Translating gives CSTSRVFNTKAFF.

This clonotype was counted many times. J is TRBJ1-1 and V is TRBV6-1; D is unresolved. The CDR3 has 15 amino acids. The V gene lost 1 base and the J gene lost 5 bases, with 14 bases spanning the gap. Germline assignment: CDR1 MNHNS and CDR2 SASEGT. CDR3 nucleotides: TGTGCCAGCAGTGAAGTATTTAGGGTCGAGACTGAAGCTTTCTTT. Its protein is CASSEVFRVETEAFF.

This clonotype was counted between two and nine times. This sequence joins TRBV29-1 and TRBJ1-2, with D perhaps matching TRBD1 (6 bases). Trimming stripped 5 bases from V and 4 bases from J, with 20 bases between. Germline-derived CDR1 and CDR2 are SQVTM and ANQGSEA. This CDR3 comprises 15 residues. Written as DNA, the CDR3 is TGCAGCGTTTCCGGGACACTCAAGGGGGTCTATGGCTACACCTTC. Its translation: CSVSGTLKGVYGYTF.